This note documents a single T cell receptor beta chain sequence. What it binds is unknown. This sample was taken from a study of cytomegalovirus exposure and HLA in healthy donors. Study outcomes and limitations: Accurate prediction of HLA-A and HLA-B alleles (for most subjects) was reportedly achieved from TCR beta sequences. In a later analysis, TCR beta V- and J-gene trimming was associated with a missense DCLRE1C variant. The study dropped some indistinguishable V segments, TRBV6-2 and TRBV6-3 among them.

Researchers ran the PCR with 60 Vbeta and 13 Jbeta primers. Clones were read by immunoSEQ multiplex PCR, and TCRdb kept only the in-frame ones, dropping some. The sample has around 150,000 clones; about 80% are singletons. Among the donors, all were healthy bone marrow donors. Germline CDR1 LGHNA, CDR2 YNFKEQ. Trimming took 1 base from V and 3 from J; bases not matched to a gene: 5. This CDR3 is 16 amino acids long. The receptor was isolated from a woman aged 25 to 39 in good health and CMV-seronegative. The chain couples TRBV4-2 to TRBJ2-2, with TRBD1 identical over 7 bases. Sequencing used PBMCs. The CDR3 region is CASSQGGTVDTGELFF. The CDR3 coding sequence is TGTGCCAGCAGCCAAGGAGGGACAGTGGACACCGGGGAGCTGTTTTTT.